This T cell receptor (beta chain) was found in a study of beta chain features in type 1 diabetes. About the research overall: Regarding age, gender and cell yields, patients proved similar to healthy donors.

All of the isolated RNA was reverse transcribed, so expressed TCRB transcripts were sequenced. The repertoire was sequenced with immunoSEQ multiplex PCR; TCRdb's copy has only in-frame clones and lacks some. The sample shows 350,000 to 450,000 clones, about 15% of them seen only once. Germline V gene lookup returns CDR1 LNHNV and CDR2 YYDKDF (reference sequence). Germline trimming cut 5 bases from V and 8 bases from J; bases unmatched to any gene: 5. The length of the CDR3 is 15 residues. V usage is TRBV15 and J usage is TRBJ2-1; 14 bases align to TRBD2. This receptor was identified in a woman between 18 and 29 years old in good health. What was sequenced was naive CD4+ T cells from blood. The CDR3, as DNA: TGTGCCACCAGCCTGGGACTAGCGGGAGAGGATGAGCAGTTCTTC. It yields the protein CATSLGLAGEDEQFF. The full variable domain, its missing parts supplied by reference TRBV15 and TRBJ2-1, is DAMVIQNPRYQVTQFGKPVTLSCSQTLNHNVMYWYQQKSSQAPKLLFHYYDKDFNNEADTPDNFQSRRPNTSFCFLDIRSPGLGDTAMYLCATSLGLAGEDEQFFGPGTRLTVL.